What follows describes a single T cell receptor (beta chain). Its antigen remains unidentified. Primed by a sample-barcoded 5' primer and a J-beta primer mix, a second PCR proceeded for about 6 to 12 cycles. One entry per CDR3 protein, called by TCRdb with MiXCR from the 5' RACE reads. The sample gives approximately 1,100,000 distinct CDR3 sequences, under 45% of which show up once; under 20% is in the top ten. This specimen belongs to a study of blood T cells in healthy people across ages. Findings and caveats of the study: A greater number of naive CD4+ cells and higher diversity distinguished long-lived donors from aged donors. TCR beta diversity tracked closely with naive T cell percentage.

The receptor was derived from a woman aged 60-70 years in good health. The sample taken for sequencing was blood.

CDR3 protein: CASSFMDWTQYF. The CDR3 DNA reads TGTGCCAGCAGTTTTATGGACTGGACCCAGTACTTC. The rearrangement joins TRBV12-3 or TRBV12-4 to TRBJ2-7; possible D gene TRBD2, 5 bases. Gene TRBJ2-5 matches the end of the DNA better, so the J call may be wrong. The CDR3 consists of 12 residues.